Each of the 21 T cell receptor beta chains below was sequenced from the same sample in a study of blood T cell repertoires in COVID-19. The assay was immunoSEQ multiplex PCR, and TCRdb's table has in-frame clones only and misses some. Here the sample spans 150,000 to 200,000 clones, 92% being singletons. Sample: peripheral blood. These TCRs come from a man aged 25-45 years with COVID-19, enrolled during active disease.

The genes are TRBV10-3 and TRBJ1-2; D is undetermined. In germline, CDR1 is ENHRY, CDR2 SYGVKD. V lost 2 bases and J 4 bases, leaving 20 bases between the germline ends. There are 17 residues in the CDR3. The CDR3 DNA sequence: TGTGCCATCAGTGAGCCCGTTGTCGCATTGCGGGGCTATGGCTACACCTTC. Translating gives CAISEPVVALRGYGYTF.

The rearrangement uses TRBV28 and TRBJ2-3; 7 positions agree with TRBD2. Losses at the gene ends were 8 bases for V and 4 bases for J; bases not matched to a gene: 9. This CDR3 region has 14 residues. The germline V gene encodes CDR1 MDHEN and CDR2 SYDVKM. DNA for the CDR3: TGTGCCAGCCGGAGCGGGACGGTCCCAGATACGCAGTATTTT. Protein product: CASRSGTVPDTQYF.

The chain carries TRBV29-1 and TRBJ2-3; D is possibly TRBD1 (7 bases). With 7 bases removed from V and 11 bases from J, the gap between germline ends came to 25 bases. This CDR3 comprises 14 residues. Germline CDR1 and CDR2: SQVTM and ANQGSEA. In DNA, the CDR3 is TGCAGCGAGACAGGGCTAAGGGGACCGGGAGTGCAGTATTTT. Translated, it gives CSETGLRGPGVQYF.

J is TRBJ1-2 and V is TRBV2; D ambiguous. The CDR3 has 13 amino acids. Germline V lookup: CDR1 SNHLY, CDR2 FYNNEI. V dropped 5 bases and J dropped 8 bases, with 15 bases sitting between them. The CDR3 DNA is TGTGCCAGCAGTTCACCACGGGAAGCCGGCTACACCTTC. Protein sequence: CASSSPREAGYTF.

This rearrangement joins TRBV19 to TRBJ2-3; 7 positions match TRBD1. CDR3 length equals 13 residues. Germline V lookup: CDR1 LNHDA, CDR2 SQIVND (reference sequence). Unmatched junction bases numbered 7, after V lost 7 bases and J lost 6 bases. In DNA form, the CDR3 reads TGTGCCAGTACAATCCGGACAGGCGATACGCAGTATTTT. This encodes CASTIRTGDTQYF.

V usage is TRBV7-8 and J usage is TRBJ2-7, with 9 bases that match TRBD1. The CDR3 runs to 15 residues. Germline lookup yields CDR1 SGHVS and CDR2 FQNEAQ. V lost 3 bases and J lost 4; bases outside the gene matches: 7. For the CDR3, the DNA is TGTGCCAGCAGCTTCACAGGACAGGGGCTATACGAGCAGTACTTC. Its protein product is CASSFTGQGLYEQYF.

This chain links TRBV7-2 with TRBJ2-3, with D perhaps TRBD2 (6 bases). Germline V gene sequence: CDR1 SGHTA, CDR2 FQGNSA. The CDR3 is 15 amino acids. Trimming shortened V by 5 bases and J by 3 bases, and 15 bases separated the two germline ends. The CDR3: CASSPRLVLTDTQYF. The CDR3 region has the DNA TGTGCCAGCAGCCCTCGACTAGTACTTACAGATACGCAGTATTTT.

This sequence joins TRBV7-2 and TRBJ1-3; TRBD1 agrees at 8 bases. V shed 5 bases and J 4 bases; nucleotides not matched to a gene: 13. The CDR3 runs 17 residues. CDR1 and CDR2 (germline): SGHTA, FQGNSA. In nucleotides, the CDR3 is TGTGCCAGCAGCCGCGTACAGGGGGTTTTTTCGGGAAACACCATATATTTT. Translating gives CASSRVQGVFSGNTIYF.

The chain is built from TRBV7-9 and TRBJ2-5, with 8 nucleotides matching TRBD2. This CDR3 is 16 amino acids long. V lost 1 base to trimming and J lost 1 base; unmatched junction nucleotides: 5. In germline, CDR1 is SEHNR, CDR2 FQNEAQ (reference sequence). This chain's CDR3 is CASSLGVAGLQETQYF. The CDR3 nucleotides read TGTGCCAGCAGCTTAGGTGTAGCGGGGCTCCAAGAGACCCAGTACTTC.

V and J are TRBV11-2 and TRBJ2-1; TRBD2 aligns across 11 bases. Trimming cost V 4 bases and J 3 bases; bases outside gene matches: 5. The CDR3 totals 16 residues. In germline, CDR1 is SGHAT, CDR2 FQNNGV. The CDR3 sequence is CASSSPGTSGYNEQFF. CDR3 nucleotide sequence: TGTGCCAGCAGCTCCCCCGGGACTAGCGGCTACAATGAGCAGTTCTTC.

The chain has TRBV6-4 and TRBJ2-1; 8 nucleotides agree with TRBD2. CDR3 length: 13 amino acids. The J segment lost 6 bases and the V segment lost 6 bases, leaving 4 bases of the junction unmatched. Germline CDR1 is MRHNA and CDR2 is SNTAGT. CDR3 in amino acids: CASRPSGSNEQFF. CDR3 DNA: TGTGCCAGCAGACCAAGCGGGAGCAATGAGCAGTTCTTC.

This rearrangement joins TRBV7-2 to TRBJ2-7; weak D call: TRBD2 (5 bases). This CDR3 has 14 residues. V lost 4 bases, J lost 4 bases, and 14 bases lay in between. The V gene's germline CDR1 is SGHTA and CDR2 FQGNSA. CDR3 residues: CASSSRLTSYEQYF. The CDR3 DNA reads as TGTGCCAGCAGCTCACGACTAACTAGTTACGAGCAGTACTTC.

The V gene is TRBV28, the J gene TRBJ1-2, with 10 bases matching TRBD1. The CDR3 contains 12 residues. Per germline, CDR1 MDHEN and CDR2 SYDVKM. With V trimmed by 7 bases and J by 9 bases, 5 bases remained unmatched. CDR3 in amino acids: CASNLDRGSYTF. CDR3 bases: TGTGCCAGCAACCTGGACAGGGGGAGCTACACCTTC.

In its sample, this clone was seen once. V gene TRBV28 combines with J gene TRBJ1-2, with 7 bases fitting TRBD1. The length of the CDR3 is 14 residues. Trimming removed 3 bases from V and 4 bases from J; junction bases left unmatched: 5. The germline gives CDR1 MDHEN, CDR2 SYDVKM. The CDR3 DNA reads TGTGCCAGCAGTTTCCCATCAGGGGGCTATGGCTACACCTTC. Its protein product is CASSFPSGGYGYTF.

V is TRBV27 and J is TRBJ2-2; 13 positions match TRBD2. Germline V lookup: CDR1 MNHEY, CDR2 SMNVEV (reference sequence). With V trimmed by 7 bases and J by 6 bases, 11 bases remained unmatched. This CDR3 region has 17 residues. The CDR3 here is CASTRLAGGLVPGELFF. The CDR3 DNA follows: TGTGCCAGCACCCGACTAGCGGGAGGCCTAGTTCCCGGGGAGCTGTTTTTT.

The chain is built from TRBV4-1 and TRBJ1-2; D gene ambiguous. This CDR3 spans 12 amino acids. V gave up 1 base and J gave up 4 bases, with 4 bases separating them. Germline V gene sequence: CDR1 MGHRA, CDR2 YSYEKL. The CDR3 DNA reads TGCGCCAGCAGCCAAGCGGGCTATGGCTACACCTTC. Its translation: CASSQAGYGYTF.

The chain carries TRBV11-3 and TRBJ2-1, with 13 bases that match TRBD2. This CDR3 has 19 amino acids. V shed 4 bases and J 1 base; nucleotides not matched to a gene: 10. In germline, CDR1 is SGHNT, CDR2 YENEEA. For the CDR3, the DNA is TGTGCCAGCAGCTCCACCGGGACTAGCGGGGCCAAATCCTACAATGAGCAGTTCTTC. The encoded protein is CASSSTGTSGAKSYNEQFF.

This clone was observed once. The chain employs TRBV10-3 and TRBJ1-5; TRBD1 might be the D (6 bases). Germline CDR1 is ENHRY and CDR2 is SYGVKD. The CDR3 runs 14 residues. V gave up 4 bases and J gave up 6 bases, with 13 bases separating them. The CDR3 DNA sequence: TGTGCCATCAGTGCAACAGGGACGGGTCAGCCCCAGCATTTT. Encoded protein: CAISATGTGQPQHF.

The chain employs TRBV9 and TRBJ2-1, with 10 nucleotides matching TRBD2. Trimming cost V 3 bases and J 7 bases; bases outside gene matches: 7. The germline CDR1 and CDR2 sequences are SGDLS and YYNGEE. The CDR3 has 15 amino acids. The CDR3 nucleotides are TGTGCCAGCAGCGCCCGGGGAGCGGGAGGGAATGAGCAGTTCTTC. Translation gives CASSARGAGGNEQFF.

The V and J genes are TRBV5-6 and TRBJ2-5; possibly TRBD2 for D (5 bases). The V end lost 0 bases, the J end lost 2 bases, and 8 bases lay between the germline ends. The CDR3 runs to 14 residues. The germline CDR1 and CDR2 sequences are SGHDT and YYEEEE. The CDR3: CASSLGTSQETQYF. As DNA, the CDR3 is TGTGCCAGCAGCTTGGGGACTTCTCAAGAGACCCAGTACTTC.

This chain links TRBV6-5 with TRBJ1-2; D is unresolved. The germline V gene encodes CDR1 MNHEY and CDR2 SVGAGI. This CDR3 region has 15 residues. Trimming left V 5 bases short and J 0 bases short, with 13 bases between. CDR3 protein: CASSLRVSSNYGYTF. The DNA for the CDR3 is TGTGCCAGCAGTCTTCGGGTCTCGTCTAACTATGGCTACACCTTC.